This entry lists 21 T cell receptor beta chains sequenced from one sample in a study of regulatory T cells in long-lasting Graves disease. Arm-PCR of CDR3 regions with iRepertoire HTBI primers generated TCR beta libraries. TCRdb independently ran MiXCR on the multiplex PCR reads; one entry per CDR3 protein. The table lists 300,000 to 500,000 distinct CDR3 sequences, 20% to 25% of them singletons. The time point denotes: persistent/refractory GD, antithyroid drugs over 5 years with positive TRAb. Making the TCR library involved RNA that had been extracted from PBMCs. The sample consisted of peripheral blood mononuclear cells (PBMCs), taken when the disease was refractory, from a patient treated with antithyroid drugs. The source of these receptors is a female donor with Graves disease.

This clonotype was found a few times. The chain employs TRBV5-1 and TRBJ2-2, with 13 positions matching TRBD2. The CDR3 contains 19 residues. Germline lookup yields CDR1 SGHRS and CDR2 YFSETQ. The V and J ends lost 1 base and 4 bases, in that order; junction bases with no gene match: 10. The CDR3 is CASSLTTSGRALGTGELFF. CDR3 DNA: TGCGCCAGCAGCTTGACTACTAGCGGGAGGGCCTTGGGCACCGGGGAGCTGTTTTTT.

This clonotype appeared many times. The CDR3 is CASSSRDRLKYEQYF. The CDR3 DNA reads TGTGCCAGCAGTTCCCGGGACCGATTGAAATACGAGCAGTACTTC. The chain has TRBV6-5 and TRBJ2-7; D is perhaps TRBD1 or TRBD2 (5 bases each). Germline assignment: CDR1 MNHEY and CDR2 SVGAGI. The CDR3 sequence is 15 residues long. V lost 4 bases and J 4 bases, leaving 17 bases between the germline ends.

As concerns this clonotype: This may stem from a read error, because a much larger clone lies one nucleotide away. The chain uses TRBV6-9 and TRBJ1-1, with TRBD1 matching over 7 bases. Germline V lookup: CDR1 MNHGY, CDR2 SVAAGI. CDR3 length: 15 amino acids. V dropped 8 bases and J dropped 0; count of bases not matched to a gene: 9. CDR3 loop: CASPTPTGLNTEAFF. In DNA form, the CDR3 reads TGTGCCAGCCCAACCCCGACAGGGTTGAACACTGAAGCTTTCTTT.

In its sample, this clonotype was seen a few times. J is TRBJ1-2 and V is TRBV19; D remains ambiguous. Germline lookup yields CDR1 LNHDA and CDR2 SQIVND (reference sequence). The CDR3 loop spans 13 amino acids. V shed 6 bases and J shed 5 bases, with 13 bases lying between them. The CDR3 loop is CASSRQERYGYTF. CDR3 DNA sequence: TGTGCCAGTAGCCGGCAGGAGAGATATGGCTACACCTTC.

This clonotype was recorded many times. The chain couples TRBV6-2 or TRBV6-3 to TRBJ1-1; maybe TRBD1 (5 bases). V shed 5 bases and J shed 1 base, with 14 bases lying between them. Germline assignment: CDR1 MNHEY and CDR2 SVGEGT. This CDR3 spans 15 amino acids. The DNA of the CDR3 is TGTGCCAGCAGTGAGGCGCCGACAGCGAACACTGAAGCTTTCTTT. Translation: CASSEAPTANTEAFF.

The rearrangement joins TRBV30 to TRBJ2-7; 7 nucleotides line up with TRBD2. The trim removed 1 base at V and 6 bases at J, leaving 6 bases unmatched. The length of the CDR3 is 13 residues. The germline V gene encodes CDR1 GTSNPN and CDR2 SVGIG (reference sequence). The CDR3 spells CAWSGTSSSEQYF. CDR3 nucleotides: TGTGCCTGGAGTGGGACTAGTTCTAGCGAGCAGTACTTC.

The rearrangement joins TRBV18 to TRBJ2-2; D gene ambiguous. The CDR3 covers 13 residues. CDR1 is KGHSH, CDR2 LQKENI, per germline. Trimming removed 2 bases from V and 6 bases from J, with 7 bases in between. Here the CDR3 reads CASSPVSPGELFF. CDR3 nucleotides: TGTGCCAGCTCACCAGTTTCCCCCGGGGAGCTGTTTTTT.

This clonotype was counted between two and nine times. A much larger clone differs by one base, so this may be a read error. The chain links TRBV7-2 to TRBJ1-5; D remains unclear. Trimming removed 3 bases at V and 6 bases at J, with 6 bases between. CDR3 length: 12 residues. CDR1 is SGHTA and CDR2 is FQGNSA in the germline V gene. CDR3 coding DNA: TGTGCCAGCAGCTTTGGTATTCAGCCCCAGCATTTT. Encoded protein: CASSFGIQPQHF.

At least ten counts were recorded for this clonotype. The V call is TRBV5-1, the J call TRBJ1-1; D remains ambiguous. V dropped 4 bases and J dropped 1 base, with 8 bases sitting between them. The CDR3 totals 13 residues. The V gene's germline CDR1 is SGHRS and CDR2 YFSETQ. CDR3 in DNA: TGCGCCAGCAGCCAGCAACAGAACACTGAAGCTTTCTTT. Encoded protein: CASSQQQNTEAFF.

A few counts support this clonotype. The chain couples TRBV15 to TRBJ1-2, with a tentative D call TRBD1 (5 bases). Germline V gene data show CDR1 as LNHNV and CDR2 as YYDKDF (reference sequence). With 0 bases removed from V and 5 bases from J, the gap between germline ends came to 10 bases. The CDR3 sequence is 14 residues long. In DNA, the CDR3 is TGTGCCACCAGCAGAGAAGGGGTTGGGTATGGCTACACCTTC. Translated: CATSREGVGYGYTF.

This clonotype was recorded at least ten times. The chain recombines TRBV28 with TRBJ2-7; D unclear. From germline, CDR1 is MDHEN and CDR2 SYDVKM. Deletions cut 5 bases from V and 6 bases from J, with 14 bases between. CDR3 length: 13 amino acids. The chain's CDR3 is CASSPAFSFEQYF. The DNA of the CDR3 is TGTGCCAGCAGTCCGGCCTTCAGCTTCGAGCAGTACTTC.

This clonotype was observed many times. The rearrangement joins TRBV7-9 to TRBJ1-1, with a tentative D call TRBD1 (5 bases). The germline V gene encodes CDR1 SEHNR and CDR2 FQNEAQ (reference sequence). V was cut by 3 bases and J by 4 bases, with 12 bases left in between. The CDR3 consists of 14 residues. The DNA for the CDR3 is TGTGCCAGCAGCTTGTCCAACCAGGGCACTGAAGCTTTCTTT. This translates into CASSLSNQGTEAFF.

This clonotype was counted only a few times. The chain combines TRBV27 with TRBJ2-2; 8 positions match TRBD2. The CDR3 sequence is 17 residues long. V was pared by 5 bases and J by 4 bases, with 12 bases of the junction left unmatched. From germline, CDR1 is MNHEY and CDR2 SMNVEV (reference sequence). Here the CDR3 DNA reads TGTGCCAGCAGTCCAACCGGGGTAGCGGGGAGCACCGGGGAGCTGTTTTTT. Translated, it gives CASSPTGVAGSTGELFF.

In its sample, this clonotype was seen many times. In DNA form, the CDR3 reads TGTGCCAGCAGACTAGCGGGCCTTAACACCGGGGAGCTGTTTTTT. It encodes CASRLAGLNTGELFF. The rearrangement links TRBV27 to TRBJ2-2; 9 bases are shared with TRBD2. The CDR3 is 15 amino acids. Germline CDR1 is MNHEY and CDR2 is SMNVEV (reference sequence). Losses at the gene ends were 6 bases for V and 2 bases for J; bases not matched to a gene: 4.

The table lists this clonotype with many counts. This chain joins TRBV5-1 and TRBJ2-7; a possible D gene is TRBD1 (6 bases). The CDR3 has 14 amino acids. With 2 bases removed from V and 3 bases from J, the gap between germline ends came to 12 bases. CDR1 is SGHRS, CDR2 YFSETQ, per germline. CDR3 region: CASSLTGQGYEQYF. The DNA for the CDR3 is TGCGCCAGCAGCTTAACGGGACAAGGCTACGAGCAGTACTTC. The full variable domain, its missing parts supplied by reference TRBV5-1 and TRBJ2-7, is KAGVTQTPRYLIKTRGQQVTLSCSPISGHRSVSWYQQTPGQGLQFLFEYFSETQRNKGNFPGRFSGRQFSNSRSEMNVSTLELGDSALYLCASSLTGQGYEQYFGPGTRLTVT.

This clonotype was seen a few times. The J gene is TRBJ2-3, the V gene TRBV12-3 or TRBV12-4; unclear D gene. The CDR3 has 14 residues. The V and J ends lost 4 bases and 0 bases respectively, with 8 bases between them. The CDR3 spells CASSSRISTDTQYF. As DNA, the CDR3 is TGTGCCAGCAGTTCCAGGATTAGCACAGATACGCAGTATTTT.

This clonotype was counted many times. The rearrangement links TRBV30 to TRBJ1-2; D possibly corresponds to TRBD1 (6 bases). The CDR3 covers 13 residues. Trimming took 1 base from V and 2 from J, leaving 8 bases between them. Germline V gene data show CDR1 as GTSNPN and CDR2 as SVGIG (reference sequence). This CDR3 reads CAWSAQGNYGYTF. CDR3 sequence (DNA): TGTGCCTGGAGTGCTCAGGGGAACTATGGCTACACCTTC. The full variable domain, in which reference TRBV30 and TRBJ1-2 provide the parts outside the CDR3, is SQTIHQWPATLVQPVGSPLSLECTVEGTSNPNLYWYRQAAGRGLQLLFYSVGIGQISSEVPQNLSASRPQDRQFILSSKKLLLSDSGFYLCAWSAQGNYGYTFGSGTRLTVV.

This clonotype was counted at least ten times. V usage is TRBV7-2 and J usage is TRBJ2-7; D gene ambiguous. Germline lookup yields CDR1 SGHTA and CDR2 FQGNSA. The CDR3 length is 13 residues. Trimming shortened V by 5 bases and J by 3 bases, and 11 bases separated the two germline ends. The CDR3 spells CASSLKVHYEQYF. The CDR3 DNA is TGTGCCAGCAGCCTAAAGGTGCACTACGAGCAGTACTTC.

This clonotype was seen ten or more times. CDR3 protein: CASSSTSPYEQYF. CDR3 coding DNA: TGTGCCAGCAGTTCGACTAGTCCCTACGAGCAGTACTTC. The genes are TRBV28 and TRBJ2-7; TRBD2 might be the D (6 bases). V dropped 4 bases and J dropped 2 bases, with 9 bases sitting between them. The V gene's germline CDR1 is MDHEN and CDR2 SYDVKM. The CDR3 runs to 13 residues.

The chain is built from TRBV6-2 or TRBV6-3 and TRBJ2-3; TRBD1 might be the D (6 bases). Trimming took 6 bases from V and 1 from J, leaving 14 bases between them. This CDR3 is built from 15 residues. Germline V CDR1 and CDR2: MNHEY, SVGEGT. In DNA, the CDR3 is TGTGCCAGCAGCCAACCCAAGGGGGGCACAGATACGCAGTATTTT. This codes for CASSQPKGGTDTQYF.

The table lists this clonotype with a few counts. This sequence is one base from a far larger clone and is likely a read error. The chain joins TRBV7-9 to TRBJ2-5; 7 nucleotides agree with TRBD2. CDR3 size: 16 residues. Germline lookup yields CDR1 SEHNR and CDR2 FQNEAQ (reference sequence). CDR3 in amino acids: CASSLAISGLQEAQYF. The CDR3 nucleotides are TGTGCCAGCAGCTTAGCCATTAGCGGGTTACAAGAGGCCCAGTACTTC.